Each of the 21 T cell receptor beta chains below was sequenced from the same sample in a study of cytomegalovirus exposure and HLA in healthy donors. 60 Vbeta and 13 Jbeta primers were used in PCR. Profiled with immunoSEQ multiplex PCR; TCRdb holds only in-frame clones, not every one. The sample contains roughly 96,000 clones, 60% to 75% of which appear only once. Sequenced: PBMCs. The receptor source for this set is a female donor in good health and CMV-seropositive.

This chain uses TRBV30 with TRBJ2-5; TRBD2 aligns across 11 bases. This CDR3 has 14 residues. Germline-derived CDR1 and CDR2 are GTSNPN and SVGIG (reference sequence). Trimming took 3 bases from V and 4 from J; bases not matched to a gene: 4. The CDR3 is CAWRVSGGGETQYF. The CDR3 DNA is TGTGCCTGGAGGGTTAGCGGGGGGGGAGAGACCCAGTACTTC.

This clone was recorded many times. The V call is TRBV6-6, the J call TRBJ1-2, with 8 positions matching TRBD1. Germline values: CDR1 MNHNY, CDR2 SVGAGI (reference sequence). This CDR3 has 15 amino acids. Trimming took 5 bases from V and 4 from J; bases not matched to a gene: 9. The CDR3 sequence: CASSNDRGGLYGYTF. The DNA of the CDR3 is TGTGCCAGCAGTAACGACAGGGGAGGACTCTATGGCTACACCTTC.

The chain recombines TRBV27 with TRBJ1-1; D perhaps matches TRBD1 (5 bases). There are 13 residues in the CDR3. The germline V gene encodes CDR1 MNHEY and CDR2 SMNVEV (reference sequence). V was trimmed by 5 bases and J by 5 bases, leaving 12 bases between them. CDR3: CASSPPGETEAFF. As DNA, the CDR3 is TGTGCCAGCAGTCCTCCGGGGGAAACTGAAGCTTTCTTT.

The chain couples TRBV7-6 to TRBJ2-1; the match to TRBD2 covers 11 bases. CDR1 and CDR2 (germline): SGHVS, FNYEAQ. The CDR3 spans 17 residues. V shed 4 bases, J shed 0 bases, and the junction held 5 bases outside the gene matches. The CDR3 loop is CASSSRLAGRSYNEQFF. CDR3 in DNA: TGTGCCAGCAGCTCCAGACTAGCGGGACGCTCCTACAATGAGCAGTTCTTC.

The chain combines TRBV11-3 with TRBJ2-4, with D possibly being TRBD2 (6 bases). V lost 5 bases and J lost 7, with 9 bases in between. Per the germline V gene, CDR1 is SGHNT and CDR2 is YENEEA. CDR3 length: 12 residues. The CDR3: CASSPGGNIQYF. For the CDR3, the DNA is TGTGCCAGCAGCCCTGGGGGGAACATTCAGTACTTC.

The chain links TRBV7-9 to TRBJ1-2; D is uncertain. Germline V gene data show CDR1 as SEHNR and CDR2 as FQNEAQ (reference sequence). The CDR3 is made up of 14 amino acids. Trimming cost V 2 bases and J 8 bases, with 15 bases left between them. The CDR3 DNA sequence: TGTGCCAGCAGCTTAACCCTACCCTCTAGGGGCTACACCTTC. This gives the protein CASSLTLPSRGYTF.

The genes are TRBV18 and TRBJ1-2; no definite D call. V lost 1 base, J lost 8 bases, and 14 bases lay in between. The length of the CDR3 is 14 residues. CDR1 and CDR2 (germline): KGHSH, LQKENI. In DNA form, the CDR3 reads TGTGCCAGCTCACCACGGAGGGAGTCAATGGGCTACACCTTC. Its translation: CASSPRRESMGYTF.

The CDR3 is CASSHDTRVGTEAFF. The CDR3 region has the DNA TGCGCCAGCAGCCATGATACCCGGGTTGGCACTGAAGCTTTCTTT. This chain connects TRBV4-3 to TRBJ1-1; D gene uncertain. CDR3 length: 15 amino acids. Between the trimmed V and J ends, which lost 3 bases and 4 bases, there was a span of 15 bases. Germline V lookup: CDR1 LGHNA, CDR2 YSLEER.

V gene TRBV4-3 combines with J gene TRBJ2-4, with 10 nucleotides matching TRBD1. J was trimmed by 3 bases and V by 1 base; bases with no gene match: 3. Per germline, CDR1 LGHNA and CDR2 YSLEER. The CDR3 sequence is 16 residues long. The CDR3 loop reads CASSQGTGGVKNIQYF. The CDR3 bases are TGCGCCAGCAGCCAAGGGACAGGGGGTGTCAAAAACATTCAGTACTTC.

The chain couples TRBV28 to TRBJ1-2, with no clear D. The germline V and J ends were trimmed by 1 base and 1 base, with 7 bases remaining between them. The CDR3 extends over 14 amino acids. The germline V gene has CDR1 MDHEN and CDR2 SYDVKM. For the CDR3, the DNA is TGTGCCAGCAGTTTATTCCCGGGTAACTATGGCTACACCTTC. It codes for CASSLFPGNYGYTF.

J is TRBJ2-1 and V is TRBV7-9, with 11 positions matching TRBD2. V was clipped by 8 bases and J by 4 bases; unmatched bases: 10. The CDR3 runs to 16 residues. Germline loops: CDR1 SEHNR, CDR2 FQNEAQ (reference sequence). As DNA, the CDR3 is TGTGCCAGCCGTCCGATCGGGACTAGCGGATACAATGAGCAGTTCTTC. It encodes CASRPIGTSGYNEQFF.

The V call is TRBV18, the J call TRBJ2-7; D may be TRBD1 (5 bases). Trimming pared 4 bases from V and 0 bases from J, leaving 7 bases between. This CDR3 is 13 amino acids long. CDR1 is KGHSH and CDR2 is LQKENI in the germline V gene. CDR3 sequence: CASSRGHSYEQYF. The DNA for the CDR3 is TGTGCCAGCTCACGCGGACACTCCTACGAGCAGTACTTC.

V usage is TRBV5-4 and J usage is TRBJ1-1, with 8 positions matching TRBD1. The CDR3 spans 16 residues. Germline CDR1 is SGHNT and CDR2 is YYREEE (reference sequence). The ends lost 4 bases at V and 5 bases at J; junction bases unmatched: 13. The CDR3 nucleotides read TGTGCCAGCAGCGCAAACACCGGGACAGGAGGAACTGAAGCTTTCTTT. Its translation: CASSANTGTGGTEAFF.

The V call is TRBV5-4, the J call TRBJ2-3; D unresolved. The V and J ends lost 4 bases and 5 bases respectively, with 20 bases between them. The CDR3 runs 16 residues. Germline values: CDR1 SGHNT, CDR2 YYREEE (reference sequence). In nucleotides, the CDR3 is TGTGCCAGCAGCCCAGAGACACCACCCGTGTTAGATACGCAGTATTTT. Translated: CASSPETPPVLDTQYF. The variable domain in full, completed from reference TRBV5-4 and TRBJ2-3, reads ETGVTQSPTHLIKTRGQQVTLRCSSQSGHNTVSWYQQALGQGPQFIFQYYREEENGRGNFPPRFSGLQFPNYSSELNVNALELDDSALYLCASSPETPPVLDTQYFGPGTRLTVL.

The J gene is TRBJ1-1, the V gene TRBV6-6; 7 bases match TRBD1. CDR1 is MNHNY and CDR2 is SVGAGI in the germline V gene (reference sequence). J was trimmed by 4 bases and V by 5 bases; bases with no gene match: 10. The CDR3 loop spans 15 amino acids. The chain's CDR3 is CASSGRQGKGTEAFF. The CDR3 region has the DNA TGTGCCAGCAGTGGCAGACAGGGTAAAGGCACTGAAGCTTTCTTT.

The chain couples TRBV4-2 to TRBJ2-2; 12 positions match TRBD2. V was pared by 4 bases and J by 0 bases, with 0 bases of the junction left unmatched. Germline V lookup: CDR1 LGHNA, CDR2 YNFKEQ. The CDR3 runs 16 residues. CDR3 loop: CASSRTSGTNTGELFF. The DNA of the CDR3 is TGTGCCAGCAGCCGGACTAGCGGGACGAACACCGGGGAGCTGTTTTTT.

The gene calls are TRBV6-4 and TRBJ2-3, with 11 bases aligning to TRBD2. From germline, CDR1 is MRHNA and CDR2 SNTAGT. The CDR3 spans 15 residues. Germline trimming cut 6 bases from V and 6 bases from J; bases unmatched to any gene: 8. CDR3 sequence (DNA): TGTGCCAGCAGCCCCGGGACTAGCGGCGGCGATACGCAGTATTTT. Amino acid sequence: CASSPGTSGGDTQYF.

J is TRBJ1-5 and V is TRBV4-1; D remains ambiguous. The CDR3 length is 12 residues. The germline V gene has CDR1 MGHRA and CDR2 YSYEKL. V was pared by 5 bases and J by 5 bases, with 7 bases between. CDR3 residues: CASSDFDQPQHF. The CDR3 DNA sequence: TGCGCCAGCAGCGACTTCGATCAGCCCCAGCATTTT.

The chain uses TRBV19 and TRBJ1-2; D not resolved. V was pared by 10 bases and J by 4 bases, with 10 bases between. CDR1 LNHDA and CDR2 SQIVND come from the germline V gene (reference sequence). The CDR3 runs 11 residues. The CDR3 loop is CATATSYGYTF. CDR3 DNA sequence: TGTGCCACCGCGACAAGCTATGGCTACACCTTC. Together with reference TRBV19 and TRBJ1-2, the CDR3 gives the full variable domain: DGGITQSPKYLFRKEGQNVTLSCEQNLNHDAMYWYRQDPGQGLRLIYYSQIVNDFQKGDIAEGYSVSREKKESFPLTVTSAQKNPTAFYLCATATSYGYTFGSGTRLTVV.

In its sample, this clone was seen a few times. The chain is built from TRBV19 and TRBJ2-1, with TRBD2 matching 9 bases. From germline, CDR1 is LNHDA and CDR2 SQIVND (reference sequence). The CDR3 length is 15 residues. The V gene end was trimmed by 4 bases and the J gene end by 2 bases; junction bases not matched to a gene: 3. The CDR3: CASSKTSGAYNEQFF. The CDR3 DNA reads TGTGCCAGTAGTAAGACTAGCGGAGCCTACAATGAGCAGTTCTTC.

CDR3 bases: TGTGCCAGCAGTTTGACGGGGAACACTGAAGCTTTCTTT. It translates to CASSLTGNTEAFF. The chain links TRBV6-5 to TRBJ1-1; D unresolved. V dropped 4 bases and J dropped 1 base, with 7 bases sitting between them. Germline V CDR1 and CDR2: MNHEY, SVGAGI. CDR3 length equals 13 residues.